Many counts were recorded for the clone carrying this TCR beta chain. Its antigen remains unidentified. What was amplified from RNA transcripts were TCR beta CDR3 regions. With the HTBI primer set, the TCR CDR3 went through a first round of RT-PCR. TCRdb ran MiXCR on the multiplex PCR reads and lists one entry per CDR3 protein. The sample carries about 640,000 distinct CDR3 sequences, around 21% recorded once. This CDR3 has 15 amino acids. Germline V gene data show CDR1 as SNHLY and CDR2 as FYNNEI. Trimming took 4 bases from V and 5 from J, leaving 17 bases between them. Fresh peripheral blood, approximately 9.6 ml, yielded the PBMCs. This specimen belongs to a study of T cells in Graves' hyperthyroidism and ophthalmopathy. The study's findings and limits: Researchers found most expanded thyroid clonotypes above 0.001 in blood as well.

This chain uses TRBV2 with TRBJ2-5; D possibly corresponds to TRBD1 (5 bases). This receptor was identified in a young man with Graves' ophthalmopathy. The sequenced material came from blood. The CDR3 reads CASSVGPVPGETQYF. The DNA for the CDR3 is TGTGCCAGCAGTGTGGGGCCTGTACCCGGGGAGACCCAGTACTTC.